One and the same sample provided the 23 T cell receptor beta chains below, sequenced in a study of Ad26.COV2.S vaccination and SARS-CoV-2 variants. Documented treatment: 19 received Ad26.COV2.S at low or high dose, single or two shots; roughly 5 received placebo; per-sample allocation not given. Each sample was drawn 63 days after the first injection (of vaccine or placebo). Some clones are missing from TCRdb's copy, which holds only in-frame ones; the method was immunoSEQ multiplex PCR. The sample consists of 450,000 to 550,000 clones, 80% to 90% of them appearing once. The sample in question was peripheral blood, obtained in a trial of Ad26.COV2.S vaccine versus placebo. The receptors stem from a person aged 18 to 59 who received the Ad26.COV2.S COVID-19 vaccine or a placebo.

The chain combines TRBV6-1 with TRBJ1-5; D remains ambiguous. This CDR3 is 15 amino acids long. Germline V CDR1 and CDR2: MNHNS, SASEGT. V shed 1 base and J shed 3 bases, with 10 bases lying between them. CDR3 region: CASSEVPLFNQPQHF. DNA of the CDR3: TGTGCCAGCAGTGAAGTCCCCCTGTTCAATCAGCCCCAGCATTTT.

DNA of the CDR3: TGCGCCAGCAGCTTGGTGGGCGGACAGAACACTGAAGCTTTCTTT. Protein sequence: CASSLVGGQNTEAFF. The rearrangement uses TRBV5-1 and TRBJ1-1; TRBD1 is a possible D gene (5 bases). V lost 0 bases and J lost 1, with 10 bases in between. The CDR3 runs 15 residues. In germline, CDR1 is SGHRS, CDR2 YFSETQ.

This clone was seen a handful of times. The chain couples TRBV10-2 to TRBJ1-5; D remains ambiguous. From germline, CDR1 is WSHSY and CDR2 SAAADI. Trimming took 7 bases from V and 0 from J, leaving 7 bases between them. The CDR3 contains 13 residues. The CDR3 DNA sequence: TGCGCCAGCAAAGATTATAGCAATCAGCCCCAGCATTTT. It codes for CASKDYSNQPQHF.

The chain uses TRBV18 and TRBJ1-1; 8 bases map to TRBD1. There are 15 residues in the CDR3. The trim removed 4 bases at V and 5 bases at J, leaving 9 bases unmatched. Per the germline V gene, CDR1 is KGHSH and CDR2 is LQKENI. CDR3 coding DNA: TGTGCCAGCTCACGCTATAGACAGGGGAATACTGAAGCTTTCTTT. It encodes CASSRYRQGNTEAFF.

The chain links TRBV6-5 to TRBJ1-5; the D gene is possibly TRBD1 (6 bases). The CDR3 sequence is 14 residues long. Looked up from germline, CDR1 is MNHEY and CDR2 is SVGAGI. Trimming stripped 11 bases from V and 2 bases from J, with 16 bases between. CDR3 coding DNA: TGTGCCGGTTCGAGGGAGGGGGGCAATCAGCCCCAGCATTTT. The encoded protein is CAGSREGGNQPQHF.

This chain uses TRBV7-3 with TRBJ2-2, with a tentative D call TRBD2 (6 bases). This CDR3 spans 13 amino acids. Trimming pared 2 bases from V and 6 bases from J, leaving 7 bases between. The germline V gene encodes CDR1 SGHTA and CDR2 FQGTGA. The CDR3 DNA sequence: TGTGCCAGCAGCTTAGAGCGGGCCGGGGAGCTGTTTTTT. Translated, it gives CASSLERAGELFF.

This chain connects TRBV13 to TRBJ1-1; TRBD1 matches 7 bases. V trimming: 0 bases; J trimming: 4 bases; junction bases outside the gene matches: 11. Germline V gene lookup returns CDR1 PRHDT and CDR2 FYEKMQ (reference sequence). The CDR3 spans 17 residues. CDR3 region: CASSLGPTTGVGTEAFF. The CDR3 region has the DNA TGTGCCAGCAGCTTAGGTCCTACTACAGGGGTAGGCACTGAAGCTTTCTTT. The full variable domain, its missing parts supplied by reference TRBV13 and TRBJ1-1, is AAGVIQSPRHLIKEKRETATLKCYPIPRHDTVYWYQQGPGQDPQFLISFYEKMQSDKGSIPDRFSAQQFSDYHSELNMSSLELGDSALYFCASSLGPTTGVGTEAFFGQGTRLTVV.

This clone was counted between two and nine times. The chain is built from TRBV6-5 and TRBJ1-1; weak D call: TRBD1 (5 bases). CDR1 and CDR2 from the germline V gene are MNHEY and SVGAGI. The CDR3 covers 13 residues. Trimming shortened V by 5 bases and J by 0 bases, and 7 bases separated the two germline ends. CDR3 nucleotides: TGTGCCAGCAGTCCGACAGTGAACACTGAAGCTTTCTTT. This encodes CASSPTVNTEAFF.

This chain connects TRBV28 to TRBJ1-1, with TRBD1 as a possible D gene (6 bases). This CDR3 spans 14 amino acids. Germline V gene data show CDR1 as MDHEN and CDR2 as SYDVKM. V was cut by 8 bases and J by 5 bases, with 18 bases left in between. The CDR3 DNA is TGTGCCAGCTTCCCCGGGGTAGGGGGAACTGAAGCTTTCTTT. This sequence encodes CASFPGVGGTEAFF.

The chain joins TRBV9 to TRBJ2-1; D call uncertain. This CDR3 region has 14 residues. The ends were cut back, 0 bases at V and 6 bases at J, with 10 bases in the middle. Germline assignment: CDR1 SGDLS and CDR2 YYNGEE. In DNA, the CDR3 is TGTGCCAGCAGCGTAGGTCACAGAGTCAATGAGCAGTTCTTC. Its translation is CASSVGHRVNEQFF. The full variable domain, with the rest looked up from reference TRBV9 and TRBJ2-1, is DSGVTQTPKHLITATGQRVTLRCSPRSGDLSVYWYQQSLDQGLQFLIQYYNGEERAKGNILERFSAQQFPDLHSELNLSSLELGDSALYFCASSVGHRVNEQFFGPGTRLTVL.

The chain is built from TRBV6-5 and TRBJ1-2, with TRBD1 as a possible D gene (5 bases). The V gene's germline CDR1 is MNHEY and CDR2 SVGAGI. Trimming removed 7 bases from V and 7 bases from J, with 16 bases in between. CDR3 length: 13 residues. This CDR3 reads CASIFTGGVGYTF. CDR3 in DNA: TGTGCCAGCATCTTCACGGGAGGGGTTGGCTACACCTTC.

A few counts support this clone. The V call is TRBV5-1, the J call TRBJ1-2; TRBD1 is a possible D gene (6 bases). Trimming pared 3 bases from V and 7 bases from J, leaving 16 bases between. Germline V gene lookup returns CDR1 SGHRS and CDR2 YFSETQ. The CDR3 covers 14 residues. In nucleotides, the CDR3 is TGCGCCAGCAGCTCCGTAGACAGGTACAGTGGCTACACCTTC. The encoded protein is CASSSVDRYSGYTF.

This clone was seen once. V usage is TRBV10-3 and J usage is TRBJ2-1, with 9 bases aligning to TRBD2. V was clipped by 5 bases and J by 4 bases; unmatched bases: 9. This CDR3 is built from 16 residues. Germline CDR1 is ENHRY and CDR2 is SYGVKD. CDR3 bases: TGTGCCATCAGTCGAGGGCCTAGCGGGGATTACAATGAGCAGTTCTTC. Translating gives CAISRGPSGDYNEQFF.

As for this clone: The germline gene is not matched at one end of the junction; a read error may be the cause. This chain links TRBV15 with TRBJ1-6; 10 bases are shared with TRBD1. The CDR3 spans 15 residues. Germline values: CDR1 LNHNV, CDR2 YYDKDF (reference sequence). CDR3 amino acids: CATSSPDRGNSPLHF. The CDR3 nucleotides read TGTGCCACTAGCAGCCCGGACAGGGGGAATTCACCCCTCCACTTT.

The chain employs TRBV5-5 and TRBJ2-2, with a weak D call TRBD2 (5 bases). The V gene's germline CDR1 is SGHKS and CDR2 YYEKEE (reference sequence). V was shortened by 4 bases and J by 3 bases, with 13 bases between the two germline ends. The CDR3 has 15 amino acids. The CDR3 reads CASSPPRDYTGELFF. In DNA, the CDR3 is TGTGCCAGCAGCCCCCCGAGGGATTACACCGGGGAGCTGTTTTTT.

The chain links TRBV5-4 to TRBJ2-7; possible D gene TRBD2, 7 bases. The V end lost 4 bases, the J end lost 5 bases, and 16 bases lay between the germline ends. The germline V gene encodes CDR1 SGHNT and CDR2 YYREEE (reference sequence). The CDR3 covers 14 residues. The CDR3 loop is CASSGGRESDEQYF. The CDR3 bases are TGTGCCAGCAGCGGGGGGCGGGAGTCGGACGAGCAGTACTTC.

V gene TRBV4-3 combines with J gene TRBJ2-4; D unresolved. CDR1 is LGHNA, CDR2 YSLEER, per germline. V lost 1 base to trimming and J lost 0 bases, with 7 bases between them. This CDR3 comprises 15 residues. The DNA for the CDR3 is TGCGCCAGCAGCCAAGGACATCTAGCCAAAAACATTCAGTACTTC. The encoded protein is CASSQGHLAKNIQYF.

The chain employs TRBV18 and TRBJ1-4; D uncertain. Germline assignment: CDR1 KGHSH and CDR2 LQKENI. V gave up 3 bases and J gave up 5 bases, with 13 bases separating them. The CDR3 covers 15 residues. CDR3 sequence: CASSPQDPKNEKLFF. CDR3 nucleotides: TGTGCCAGCTCACCCCAGGACCCAAAAAATGAAAAACTGTTTTTT.

The chain joins TRBV14 to TRBJ2-7; weak D call: TRBD1 (5 bases). This CDR3 is 15 amino acids long. Trimming pared 1 base from V and 4 bases from J, leaving 14 bases between. Germline-derived CDR1 and CDR2 are SGHDN and FVKESK. CDR3 sequence: CASSQGQGVGYEQYF. The CDR3 nucleotides read TGTGCCAGCAGCCAAGGCCAGGGCGTTGGGTACGAGCAGTACTTC.

The rearrangement uses TRBV15 and TRBJ2-6; perhaps TRBD1 as D (5 bases). Trimming removed 1 base at V and 1 base at J, with 8 bases between. CDR3 length equals 16 residues. Germline CDR1 and CDR2: LNHNV and YYDKDF (reference sequence). CDR3 bases: TGTGCCACCAGCAGAGCGCAGGGTTCTGGGGCCAACGTCCTGACTTTC. It yields the protein CATSRAQGSGANVLTF.

V is TRBV12-2 and J is TRBJ2-5. TRBV12-2 is termed a pseudogene. The CDR3 is made up of 13 amino acids. In DNA form, the CDR3 reads TGTGCAAGTCGCTTACCGCCTGGAGAGACCCAGTACTTC. Translated, it gives CASRLPPGETQYF.

This clone was counted a single time. The chain has TRBV7-2 and TRBJ2-5, with TRBD1 matching over 9 bases. Looked up from germline, CDR1 is SGHTA and CDR2 is FQGNSA. CDR3 length equals 17 residues. The J segment lost 5 bases and the V segment lost 3 bases, leaving 13 bases of the junction unmatched. The CDR3 loop is CASSFTKTGGYRETQYF. DNA for the CDR3: TGTGCCAGCAGCTTCACCAAAACAGGGGGCTATCGGGAGACCCAGTACTTC.

The chain couples TRBV7-3 to TRBJ2-7; TRBD2 matches at 15 bases. Trimming cost V 5 bases and J 2 bases; bases outside gene matches: 13. CDR3 size: 19 residues. Germline CDR1 reads SGHTA; CDR2 reads FQGTGA. Here the CDR3 reads CASSPNPGTSGRITYEQYF. CDR3 DNA sequence: TGTGCCAGCAGCCCTAACCCCGGGACTAGCGGGAGGATCACCTACGAGCAGTACTTC.